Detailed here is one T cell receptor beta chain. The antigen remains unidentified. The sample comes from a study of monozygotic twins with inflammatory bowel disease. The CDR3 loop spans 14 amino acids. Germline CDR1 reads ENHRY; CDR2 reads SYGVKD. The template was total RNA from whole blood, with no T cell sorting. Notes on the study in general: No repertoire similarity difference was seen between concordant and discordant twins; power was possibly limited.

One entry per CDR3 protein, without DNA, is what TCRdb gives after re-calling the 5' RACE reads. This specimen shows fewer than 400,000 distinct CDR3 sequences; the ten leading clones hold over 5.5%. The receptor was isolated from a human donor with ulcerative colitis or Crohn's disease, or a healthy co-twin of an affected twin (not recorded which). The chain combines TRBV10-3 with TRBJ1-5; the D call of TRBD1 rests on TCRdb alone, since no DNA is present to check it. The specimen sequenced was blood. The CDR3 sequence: CAIRSAGDNQPQHF.